This T cell receptor beta chain was documented in a study of blood T cell repertoires in COVID-19. Background on the study: From T cells, B-cell-depleted T cells, or PBMCs came the material, which was cDNA or gDNA.

The germline CDR1 and CDR2 sequences are SGHVS and FQNEAQ. This CDR3 is built from 12 residues. Trimming took off 1 base at V and 3 bases at J, with 4 bases between the two ends. The study drew participants aged about 18 to 89 years from 20 to 30 US areas. Cohort assignment relied on participant-reported clinical history. TCRdb's copy holds only in-frame clones and misses some; the assay was immunoSEQ multiplex PCR. The table includes almost 400,000 clones, 85% to 90% detected once. Sequenced input: PBMCs or T cells enriched from blood (not recorded which). This receptor was identified in a woman younger than 45 who had recovered from COVID-19. The chain joins TRBV7-8 to TRBJ2-7; D is unresolved. CDR3 loop: CASSLEHYEQYF. The CDR3 DNA is TGTGCCAGCAGCTTAGAACACTACGAGCAGTACTTC.